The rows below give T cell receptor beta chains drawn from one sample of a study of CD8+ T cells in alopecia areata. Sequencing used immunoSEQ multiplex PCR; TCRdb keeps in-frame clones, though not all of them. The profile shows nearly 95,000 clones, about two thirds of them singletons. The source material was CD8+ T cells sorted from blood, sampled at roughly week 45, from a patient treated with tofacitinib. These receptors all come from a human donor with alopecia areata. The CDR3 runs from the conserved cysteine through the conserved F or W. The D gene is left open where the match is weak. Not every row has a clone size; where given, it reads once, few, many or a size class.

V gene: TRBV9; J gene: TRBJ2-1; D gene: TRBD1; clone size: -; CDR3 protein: CASSSDRASSYNEQFF; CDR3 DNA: TGTGCCAGCAGCTCCGACAGGGCCAGCTCCTACAATGAGCAGTTCTTC
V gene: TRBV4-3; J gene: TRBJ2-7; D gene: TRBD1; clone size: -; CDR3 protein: CASSQDSDAGQGYSYEQYF; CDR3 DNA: TGCGCCAGCAGCCAAGATTCGGATGCGGGACAGGGTTATTCCTACGAGCAGTACTTC
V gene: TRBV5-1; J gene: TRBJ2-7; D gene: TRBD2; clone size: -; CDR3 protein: CASSLSLATEQYF; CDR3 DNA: TGCGCCAGCAGCTTGTCACTAGCGACCGAGCAGTACTTC
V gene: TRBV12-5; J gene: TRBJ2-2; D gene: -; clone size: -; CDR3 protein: CASGLSSTGELFF; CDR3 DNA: TGTGCTAGTGGTTTGTCGAGCACCGGGGAGCTGTTTTTT
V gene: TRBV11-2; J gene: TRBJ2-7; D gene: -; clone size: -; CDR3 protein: CASSSPDLLSYEQYF; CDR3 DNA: TGTGCCAGCAGCTCCCCGGACTTACTCTCCTACGAGCAGTACTTC
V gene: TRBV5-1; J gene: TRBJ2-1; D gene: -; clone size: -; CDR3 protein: CASSVQSNEQFF; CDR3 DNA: TGCGCCAGCAGCGTACAGAGCAATGAGCAGTTCTTC
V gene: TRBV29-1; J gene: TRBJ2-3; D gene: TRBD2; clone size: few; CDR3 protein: CSVEDPGGLAGATSTQYF; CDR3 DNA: TGCAGCGTTGAAGATCCGGGCGGACTAGCGGGGGCCACGTCTACGCAGTATTTT
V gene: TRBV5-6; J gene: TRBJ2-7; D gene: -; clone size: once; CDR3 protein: CASSGDGRYEQYF; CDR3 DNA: TGTGCCAGCAGTGGGGACGGACGCTACGAGCAGTACTTC
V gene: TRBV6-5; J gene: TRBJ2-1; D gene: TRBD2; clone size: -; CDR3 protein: CASGPGGIYNEQFF; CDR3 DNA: TGTGCCAGCGGTCCGGGGGGAATCTACAATGAGCAGTTCTTC
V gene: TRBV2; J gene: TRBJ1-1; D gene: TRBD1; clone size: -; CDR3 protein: CASSALTGGSEAFF; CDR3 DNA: TGTGCCAGCAGTGCCCTGACAGGGGGATCGGAAGCTTTCTTT
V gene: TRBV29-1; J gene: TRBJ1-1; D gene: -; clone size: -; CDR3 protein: CSVEGGRNTEAFF; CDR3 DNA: TGCAGCGTGGAGGGGGGGAGGAACACTGAAGCTTTCTTT
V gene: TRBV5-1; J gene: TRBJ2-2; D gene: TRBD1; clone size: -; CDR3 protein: CASSETGTGELFF; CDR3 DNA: TGCGCCAGCAGCGAGACAGGGACCGGGGAGCTGTTTTTT
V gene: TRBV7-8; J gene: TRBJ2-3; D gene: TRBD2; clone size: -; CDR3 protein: CASSLTSGGAGPQYF; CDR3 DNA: TGTGCCAGCAGCTTAACTAGCGGGGGGGCCGGCCCGCAGTATTTT
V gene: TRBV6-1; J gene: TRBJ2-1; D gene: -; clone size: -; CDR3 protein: CASSVGLQRNEQFF; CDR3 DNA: TGTGCCAGCAGTGTGGGACTTCAGCGGAATGAGCAGTTCTTC
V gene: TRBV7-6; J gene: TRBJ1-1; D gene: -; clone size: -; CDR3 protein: CASSSEVRAGEAFF; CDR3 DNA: TGTGCCAGCAGCAGCGAGGTGCGGGCGGGTGAAGCTTTCTTT
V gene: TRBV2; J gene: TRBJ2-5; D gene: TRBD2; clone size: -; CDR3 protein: CASSGLAGGPETQYF; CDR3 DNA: TGTGCCAGCAGTGGACTAGCGGGGGGGCCGGAGACCCAGTACTTC
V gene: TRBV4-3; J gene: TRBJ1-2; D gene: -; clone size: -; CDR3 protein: CASSQSRTGPYGYTF; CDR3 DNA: TGCGCCAGCAGCCAGTCCCGCACAGGGCCCTATGGCTACACCTTC
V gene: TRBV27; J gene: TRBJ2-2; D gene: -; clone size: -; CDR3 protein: CASSATGTPPGELFF; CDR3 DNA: TGTGCCAGCAGTGCCACCGGGACACCCCCCGGGGAGCTGTTTTTT
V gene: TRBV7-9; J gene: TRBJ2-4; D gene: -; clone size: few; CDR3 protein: CASSLAGGQENIQYF; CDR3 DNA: TGTGCCAGCAGCTTAGCGGGGGGCCAGGAAAACATTCAGTACTTC
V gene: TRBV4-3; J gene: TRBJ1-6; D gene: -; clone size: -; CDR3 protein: CASSPSESSSYNSPLHF; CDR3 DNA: TGCGCCAGCAGCCCGTCTGAAAGTAGCTCCTATAATTCACCCCTCCACTTT
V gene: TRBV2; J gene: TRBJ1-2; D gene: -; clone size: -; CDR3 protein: CASSASGRVYGYTF; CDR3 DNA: TGTGCCAGCAGTGCATCCGGCAGGGTCTATGGCTACACCTTC
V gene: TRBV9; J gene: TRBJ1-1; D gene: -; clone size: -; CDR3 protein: CASSGQSSEAFF; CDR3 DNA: TGTGCCAGCAGCGGACAAAGTTCTGAAGCTTTCTTT
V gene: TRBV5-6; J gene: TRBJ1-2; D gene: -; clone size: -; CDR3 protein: CASSLLGFDYGYTF; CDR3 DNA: TGTGCCAGCAGCTTGCTGGGGTTCGACTATGGCTACACCTTC
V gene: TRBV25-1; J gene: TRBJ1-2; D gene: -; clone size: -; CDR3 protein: CASSEHREHGYTF; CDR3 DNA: TGTGCCAGCAGTGAACATAGGGAACATGGCTACACCTTC
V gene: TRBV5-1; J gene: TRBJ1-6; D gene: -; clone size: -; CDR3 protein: CASSFGGPGLHF; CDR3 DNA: TGCGCCAGCAGCTTCGGTGGGCCAGGCCTCCACTTT
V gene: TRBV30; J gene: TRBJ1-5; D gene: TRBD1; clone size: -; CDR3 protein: CAWGQGGQPQHF; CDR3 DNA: TGTGCTTGGGGGCAGGGGGGTCAGCCCCAGCATTTT
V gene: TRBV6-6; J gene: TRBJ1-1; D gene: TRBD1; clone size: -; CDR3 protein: CASLVPGQGRNTEAFF; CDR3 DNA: TGTGCCAGCCTCGTCCCGGGACAGGGGAGGAACACTGAAGCTTTCTTT
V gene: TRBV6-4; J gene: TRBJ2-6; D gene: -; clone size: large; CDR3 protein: CASSDRGSGANVLTF; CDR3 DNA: TGTGCCAGCAGTGACAGGGGGTCTGGGGCCAACGTCCTGACTTTC
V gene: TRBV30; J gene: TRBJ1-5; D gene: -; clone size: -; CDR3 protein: CAWSLGINQPQHF; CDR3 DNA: TGTGCCTGGAGTCTCGGGATCAATCAGCCCCAGCATTTT
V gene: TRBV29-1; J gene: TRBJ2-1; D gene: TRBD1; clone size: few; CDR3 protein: CSAIPTGEQFF; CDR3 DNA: TGCAGCGCTATACCGACAGGGGAGCAGTTCTTC
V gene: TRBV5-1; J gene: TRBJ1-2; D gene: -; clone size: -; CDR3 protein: CASSLRRHSFNYGYTF; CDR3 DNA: TGCGCCAGCAGCTTGAGGCGGCACTCCTTTAACTATGGCTACACCTTC
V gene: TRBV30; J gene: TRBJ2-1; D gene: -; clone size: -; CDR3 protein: CAWSAEWGGEQFF; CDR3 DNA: TGTGCCTGGAGTGCAGAGTGGGGCGGTGAGCAGTTCTTC
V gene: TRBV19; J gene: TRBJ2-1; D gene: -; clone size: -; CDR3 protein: CASSMTGHEQFF; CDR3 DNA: TGTGCCAGTAGTATGACGGGCCATGAGCAGTTCTTC
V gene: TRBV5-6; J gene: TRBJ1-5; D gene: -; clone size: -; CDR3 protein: CASSYSDSNQPQHF; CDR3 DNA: TGTGCCAGCAGCTACAGTGATAGCAATCAGCCCCAGCATTTT
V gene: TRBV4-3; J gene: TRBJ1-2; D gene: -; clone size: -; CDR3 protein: CASSQDPMSDNYGYTF; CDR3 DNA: TGCGCCAGCAGCCAAGATCCTATGTCGGACAACTATGGCTACACCTTC
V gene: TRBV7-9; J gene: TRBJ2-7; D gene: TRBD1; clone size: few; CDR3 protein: CASSTGTGGSYEQYF; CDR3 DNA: TGTGCCAGCAGCACCGGGACAGGGGGTTCCTACGAGCAGTACTTC
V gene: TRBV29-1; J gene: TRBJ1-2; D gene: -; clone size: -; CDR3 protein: CSVDGDQAILYGYTF; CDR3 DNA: TGCAGCGTTGATGGTGACCAGGCGATACTCTATGGCTACACCTTC
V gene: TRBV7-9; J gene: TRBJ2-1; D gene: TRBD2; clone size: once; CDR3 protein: CASSLAGRGRNEQFF; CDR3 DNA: TGTGCCAGCAGCTTAGCGGGGAGGGGTCGGAATGAGCAGTTCTTC
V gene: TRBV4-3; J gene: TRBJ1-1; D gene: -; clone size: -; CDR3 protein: CASSQVSTGNTEAFF; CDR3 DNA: TGCGCCAGCAGCCAAGTGTCGACAGGGAACACTGAAGCTTTCTTT
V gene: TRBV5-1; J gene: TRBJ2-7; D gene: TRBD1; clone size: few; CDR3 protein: CASSEGQGEYEQYF; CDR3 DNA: TGCGCCAGCAGCGAGGGACAGGGGGAGTACGAGCAGTACTTC
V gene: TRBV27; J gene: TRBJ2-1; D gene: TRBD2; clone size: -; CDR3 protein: CASSQPRGETYNEQFF; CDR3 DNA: TGTGCCAGCAGTCAACCTCGGGGGGAAACATACAATGAGCAGTTCTTC
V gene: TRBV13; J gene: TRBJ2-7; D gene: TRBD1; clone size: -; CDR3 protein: CASSLTETGDGEQYF; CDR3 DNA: TGTGCCAGCAGCTTAACTGAGACAGGGGATGGTGAGCAGTACTTC
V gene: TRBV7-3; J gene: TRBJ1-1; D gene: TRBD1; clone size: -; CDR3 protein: CASSLGQGNTEAFF; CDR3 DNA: TGTGCCAGCAGCTTAGGACAGGGGAACACTGAAGCTTTCTTT
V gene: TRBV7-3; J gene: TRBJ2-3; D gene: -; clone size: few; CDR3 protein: CASSPLGSRDTQYF; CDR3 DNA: TGTGCCAGCAGCCCTTTGGGATCGCGGGATACGCAGTATTTT
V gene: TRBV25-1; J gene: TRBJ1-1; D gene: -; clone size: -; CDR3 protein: CASSDWGTTNTEAFF; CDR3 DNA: TGTGCCAGCAGTGATTGGGGCACCACAAACACTGAAGCTTTCTTT
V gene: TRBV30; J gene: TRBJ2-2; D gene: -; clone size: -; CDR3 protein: CAWSVDREETGELFF; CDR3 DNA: TGTGCCTGGAGTGTGGACCGGGAAGAAACCGGGGAGCTGTTTTTT
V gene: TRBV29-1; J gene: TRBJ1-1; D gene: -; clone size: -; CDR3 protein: CSVEDLHTNTEAFF; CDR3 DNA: TGCAGCGTTGAAGATCTGCACACAAACACTGAAGCTTTCTTT
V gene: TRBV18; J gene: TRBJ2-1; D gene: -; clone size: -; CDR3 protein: CASSPVSRGNNEQFF; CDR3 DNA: TGTGCCAGCTCACCAGTGTCCCGTGGTAACAATGAGCAGTTCTTC
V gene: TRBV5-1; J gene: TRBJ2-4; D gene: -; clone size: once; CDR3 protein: CASSLGRAKNIQYF; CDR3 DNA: TGCGCCAGCAGCTTGGGGAGGGCCAAAAACATTCAGTACTTC
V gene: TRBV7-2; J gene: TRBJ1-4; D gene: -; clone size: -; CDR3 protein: CTSSQTGRVNEKLFF; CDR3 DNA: TGTACCAGCAGCCAAACCGGACGGGTGAATGAAAAACTGTTTTTT
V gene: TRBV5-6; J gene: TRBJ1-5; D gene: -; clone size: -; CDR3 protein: CASSRTANQPQHF; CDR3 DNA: TGTGCCAGCAGCCGGACGGCCAATCAGCCCCAGCATTTT
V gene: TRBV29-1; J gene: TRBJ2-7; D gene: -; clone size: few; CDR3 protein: CSVEGVGDAYEQYF; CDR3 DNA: TGCAGCGTTGAGGGGGTAGGGGATGCCTACGAGCAGTACTTC
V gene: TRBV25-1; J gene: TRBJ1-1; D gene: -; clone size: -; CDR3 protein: CASSEGDRVAFF; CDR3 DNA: TGTGCCAGCAGTGAGGGGGATAGGGTCGCTTTCTTT